This T cell receptor beta chain was found in a study of T cell repertoires in cytomegalovirus infection. As for the study in general: Evidence of both CMV infection and a matching HLA type came from public TCR beta signatures. Study-wide results and caveats: Of the TCR beta families, the public ones yielded a cumulative frequency that identified carriers of CMV plus the relevant HLA. HLA-C-restricted CMV-specific TCR beta clonotypes prevailed in the ex vivo response.

TCRdb redid the calling of the reads with MiXCR, one entry per CDR3 protein. The table includes approximately 500,000 distinct CDR3 sequences, approximately 10% detected once. This clonotype has a count of ten or more. Antigen unknown. The junction had 16 bases not matched to a gene; V was cut back by 3 bases and J by 8 bases. The CDR3 is 18 amino acids. Per the germline V gene, CDR1 is MDHEN and CDR2 is SYDVKM. Source material: PBMCs. The sequence came from a human donor in good health (CMV status not recorded). Some clones in this sample may be carry-over from other donors' samples. This chain joins TRBV28 and TRBJ2-1, with 10 bases lining up with TRBD2. Written as DNA, the CDR3 is TGTGCCAGCAGTTTGGGCTCTTTAAGCGGGAGGGCCGCTGATGAGCAGTTCTTC. Protein sequence: CASSLGSLSGRAADEQFF.